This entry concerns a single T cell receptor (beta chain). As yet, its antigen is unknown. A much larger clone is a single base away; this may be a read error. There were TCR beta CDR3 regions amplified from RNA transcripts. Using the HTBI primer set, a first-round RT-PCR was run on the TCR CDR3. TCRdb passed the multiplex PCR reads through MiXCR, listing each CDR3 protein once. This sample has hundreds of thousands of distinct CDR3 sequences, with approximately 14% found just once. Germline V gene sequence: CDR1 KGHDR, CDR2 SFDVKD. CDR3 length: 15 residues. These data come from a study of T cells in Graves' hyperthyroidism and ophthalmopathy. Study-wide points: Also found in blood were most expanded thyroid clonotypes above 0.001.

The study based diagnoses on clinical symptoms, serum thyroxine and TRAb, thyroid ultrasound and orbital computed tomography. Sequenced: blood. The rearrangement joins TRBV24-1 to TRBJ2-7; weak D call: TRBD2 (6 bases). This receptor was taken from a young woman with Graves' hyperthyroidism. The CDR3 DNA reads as TGTGCCACCAGTGCAGGAGGGCAGGGTCTGGACGAGCGGTACTTC. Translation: CATSAGGQGLDERYF.